Below are 11 T cell receptor beta chains sequenced from a single sample in a study of cytomegalovirus exposure and HLA in healthy donors. PCR used 60 Vbeta primers and 13 Jbeta primers. Clones were sequenced by immunoSEQ multiplex PCR, and TCRdb holds only the in-frame ones, with some missing. This table holds 100,000 to 150,000 clones, roughly 84% found once. The material sequenced was PBMCs. These receptors were collected from a boy younger than 18 in good health and CMV-seronegative.

The chain uses TRBV4-2 and TRBJ2-7; 11 bases align to TRBD1. The germline V gene encodes CDR1 LGHNA and CDR2 YNFKEQ. This CDR3 contains 15 residues. The ends lost 0 bases at V and 6 bases at J; junction bases unmatched: 4. CDR3 coding DNA: TGTGCCAGCAGCCAAGATCCGGACAGGGGGCGCGAGCAGTACTTC. It translates to CASSQDPDRGREQYF.

The CDR3 coding sequence is TGCAGCGTTTCGGGACAGCCGCTCTCTGGAAACACCATATATTTT. Its protein product is CSVSGQPLSGNTIYF. The rearrangement links TRBV29-1 to TRBJ1-3; 7 bases align to TRBD1. Unmatched junction bases numbered 7, after V lost 5 bases and J lost 0 bases. Per the germline V gene, CDR1 is SQVTM and CDR2 is ANQGSEA. The CDR3 totals 15 residues. Together with reference TRBV29-1 and TRBJ1-3, the CDR3 gives the full variable domain: SAVISQKPSRDICQRGTSLTIQCQVDSQVTMMFWYRQQPGQSLTLIATANQGSEATYESGFVIDKFPISRPNLTFSTLTVSNMSPEDSSIYLCSVSGQPLSGNTIYFGEGSWLTVV.

The chain links TRBV27 to TRBJ2-7; possibly TRBD1 for D (5 bases). There are 14 residues in the CDR3. V lost 3 bases, J lost 0 bases, and 9 bases lay in between. Germline CDR1 MNHEY, CDR2 SMNVEV (reference sequence). CDR3 residues: CASSLVGPSYEQYF. CDR3 DNA sequence: TGTGCCAGCAGTTTGGTGGGGCCCTCCTACGAGCAGTACTTC.

The gene calls are TRBV7-7 and TRBJ2-1; 7 bases agree with TRBD2. This CDR3 spans 15 amino acids. V dropped 6 bases and J dropped 7; count of bases not matched to a gene: 12. Germline values: CDR1 SSHAT, CDR2 FNYEAQ (reference sequence). The CDR3 region has the DNA TGTGCCAGCAGTTTGGAGAGCGGGGCAGGGAATGAGCAGTTCTTC. Its translation is CASSLESGAGNEQFF. The entire variable domain, with the rest obtained from reference TRBV7-7 and TRBJ2-1, is as follows: GAGVSQSPRYKVTKRGQDVTLRCDPISSHATLYWYQQALGQGPEFLTYFNYEAQPDKSGLPSDRFSAERPEGSISTLTIQRTEQRDSAMYRCASSLESGAGNEQFFGPGTRLTVL.

The J gene is TRBJ2-7, the V gene TRBV6-5; 9 nucleotides match TRBD1. From germline, CDR1 is MNHEY and CDR2 SVGAGI. V gave up 2 bases and J gave up 4 bases; unmatched junction bases: 6. This CDR3 is 15 amino acids long. The CDR3 reads CASSYPRDRDYEQYF. CDR3 DNA sequence: TGTGCCAGCAGTTACCCCCGGGACAGGGATTACGAGCAGTACTTC.

CDR3 DNA sequence: TGTGCCAGCAGCTCCACCCCAGCGGAGAACACCGGGGAGCTGTTTTTT. This gives the protein CASSSTPAENTGELFF. This chain connects TRBV7-3 to TRBJ2-2; D is possibly TRBD2 (5 bases). The ends were cut back, 4 bases at V and 1 base at J, with 13 bases in the middle. The CDR3 consists of 16 residues. CDR1 is SGHTA and CDR2 is FQGTGA in the germline V gene.

The chain uses TRBV7-6 and TRBJ2-7, with D unclear. V was shortened by 4 bases and J by 0 bases, with 4 bases between the two germline ends. The CDR3 loop spans 12 amino acids. Germline CDR1 SGHVS, CDR2 FNYEAQ. The CDR3 reads CASSSLSYEQYF. Written as DNA, the CDR3 is TGTGCCAGCAGCTCCCTCTCCTACGAGCAGTACTTC.

This clone was picked up one time. The chain carries TRBV5-6 and TRBJ1-6; D gene unclear. V was pared by 0 bases and J by 3 bases, with 10 bases between. This CDR3 region has 16 residues. CDR1 and CDR2 from the germline V gene are SGHDT and YYEEEE. The CDR3 DNA follows: TGTGCCAGCAGCTTGGGGGCGGGTTTCTATAATTCACCCCTCCACTTT. As protein: CASSLGAGFYNSPLHF.

The count of this clone is one. The chain employs TRBV29-1 and TRBJ2-1; the match to TRBD2 covers 7 bases. CDR3 length equals 11 residues. The germline V gene has CDR1 SQVTM and CDR2 ANQGSEA. Germline trimming cut 7 bases from V and 6 bases from J; bases unmatched to any gene: 3. The CDR3 is CSGRTSNEQFF. Written as DNA, the CDR3 is TGCAGCGGAAGGACTAGCAATGAGCAGTTCTTC.

The genes are TRBV6-6 and TRBJ1-1; 8 nucleotides match TRBD1. The V gene's germline CDR1 is MNHNY and CDR2 SVGAGI (reference sequence). This CDR3 spans 13 amino acids. After removal of 5 bases from V and 5 bases from J, the junction contained 4 bases not matched to a gene. CDR3 DNA: TGTGCCAGCAGTGACAGGGGTATAACTGAAGCTTTCTTT. It codes for CASSDRGITEAFF.

V and J are TRBV2 and TRBJ2-1, with 8 bases aligning to TRBD2. The CDR3 sequence is 15 residues long. The J segment lost 12 bases and the V segment lost 3 bases, leaving 13 bases of the junction unmatched. CDR1 and CDR2 from the germline V gene are SNHLY and FYNNEI. CDR3 DNA sequence: TGTGCCAGCAGTGAGGTGGGGACTAGGGATCTTAGGCAGTTCTTC. Its translation: CASSEVGTRDLRQFF.